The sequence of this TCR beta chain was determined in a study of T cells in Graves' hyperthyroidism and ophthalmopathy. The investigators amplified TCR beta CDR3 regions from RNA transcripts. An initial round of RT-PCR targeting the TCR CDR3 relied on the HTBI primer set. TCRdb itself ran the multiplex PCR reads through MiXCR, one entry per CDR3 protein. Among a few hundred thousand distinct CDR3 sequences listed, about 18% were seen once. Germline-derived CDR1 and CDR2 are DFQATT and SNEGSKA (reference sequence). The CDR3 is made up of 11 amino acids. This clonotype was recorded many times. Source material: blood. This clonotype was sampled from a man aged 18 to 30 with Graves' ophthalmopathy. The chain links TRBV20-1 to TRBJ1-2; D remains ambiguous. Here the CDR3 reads CSASSGYGYTF. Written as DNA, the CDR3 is TGCAGCGCGTCCAGCGGGTATGGCTACACCTTC.